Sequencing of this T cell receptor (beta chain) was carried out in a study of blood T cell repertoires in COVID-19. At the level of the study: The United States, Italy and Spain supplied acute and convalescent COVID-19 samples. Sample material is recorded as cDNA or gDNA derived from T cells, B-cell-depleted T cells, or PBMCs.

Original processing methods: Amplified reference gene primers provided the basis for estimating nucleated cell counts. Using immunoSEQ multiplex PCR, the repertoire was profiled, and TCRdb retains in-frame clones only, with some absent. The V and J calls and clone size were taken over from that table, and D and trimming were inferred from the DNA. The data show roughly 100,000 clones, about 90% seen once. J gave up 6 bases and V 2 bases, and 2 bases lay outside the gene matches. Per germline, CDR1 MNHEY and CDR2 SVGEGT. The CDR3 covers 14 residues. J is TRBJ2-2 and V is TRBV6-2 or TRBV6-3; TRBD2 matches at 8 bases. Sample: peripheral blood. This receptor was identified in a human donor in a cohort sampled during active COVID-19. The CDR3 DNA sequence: TGTGCCAGCAGTTACCCGGGGGGGCCCGGGGAGCTGTTTTTT. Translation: CASSYPGGPGELFF.